This section outlines one T cell receptor beta chain sequence together with its context. CDR1 and CDR2 (germline): GTSNPN, SVGIG (reference sequence). This CDR3 spans 14 amino acids. Unmatched junction bases numbered 8, after V lost 7 bases and J lost 4 bases. The sample comes from a study of neoadjuvant anti-PD-1 for oral cavity cancer. On the study more broadly: Before surgery, most patients got three to four biweekly 3 mg/kg nivolumab doses.

Profiling relied on immunoSEQ multiplex PCR, and the TCRdb table lists in-frame clones only, not all of them. The sample records 65,000 to 95,000 clones, under 85% being singletons. The chain recombines TRBV30 with TRBJ2-1, with 9 bases matching TRBD2. Source: PBMCs, taken before nivolumab (anti-PD-1) treatment. This TCR derives from a person aged 35-79 years with oral cavity squamous cell carcinoma. CDR3 coding DNA: TGTGCCTATTCACCGGGACTAGCTTACAATGAGCAGTTCTTC. It codes for CAYSPGLAYNEQFF.